The 20 T cell receptor beta chains below were found in one sample sequenced in a study of T cell responses to AZD1222 COVID-19 vaccine. TCRdb's copy holds only in-frame clones and misses some; the assay was immunoSEQ multiplex PCR. Counted here are some 120,000 clones, approximately 90% occurring once; the ten biggest clones make up more than 9.5%. The source material was peripheral blood, sampled on day 0 of MenACWY control vaccination. These receptors all stem from an adult in good health.

The chain couples TRBV27 to TRBJ1-2; 11 nucleotides line up with TRBD1. CDR3 size: 14 residues. V lost 5 bases to trimming and J lost 8 bases; unmatched junction nucleotides: 7. Germline V gene data show CDR1 as MNHEY and CDR2 as SMNVEV (reference sequence). The CDR3 protein is CASSPGTGGLGYTF. The CDR3 bases are TGTGCCAGCAGTCCGGGGACAGGGGGACTCGGCTACACCTTC.

J is TRBJ1-2 and V is TRBV20-1, with no clear D. Deletions cut 3 bases from V and 7 bases from J, with 9 bases between. The CDR3 is made up of 11 amino acids. CDR1 is DFQATT, CDR2 SNEGSKA, per germline (reference sequence). This CDR3 reads CSASHLGGYTF. CDR3 coding DNA: TGCAGTGCTAGCCATCTAGGTGGCTACACCTTC.

The V call is TRBV12-3 or TRBV12-4, the J call TRBJ2-7; 8 bases are shared with TRBD2. Losses at the gene ends were 3 bases for V and 6 bases for J; bases not matched to a gene: 4. The CDR3 has 13 amino acids. The CDR3 loop is CASSLKRETEQYF. The CDR3 DNA is TGTGCCAGCAGTTTGAAGCGGGAGACCGAGCAGTACTTC.

This clone was seen a handful of times. The genes are TRBV27 and TRBJ1-6; D uncertain. The V end lost 7 bases, the J end lost 4 bases, and 11 bases lay between the germline ends. Germline values: CDR1 MNHEY, CDR2 SMNVEV (reference sequence). The length of the CDR3 is 14 residues. The CDR3 coding sequence is TGTGCCAGCATGGCAGCCCCTTATAATTCACCCCTCCACTTT. It encodes CASMAAPYNSPLHF.

The chain is built from TRBV12-3 or TRBV12-4 and TRBJ2-5; 11 bases align to TRBD2. The CDR3 has 13 amino acids. After removal of 6 bases from V and 5 bases from J, the junction contained 2 bases not matched to a gene. In DNA, the CDR3 is TGTGCCAGCAGACCTAGCGGGAGGGAGACCCAGTACTTC. This translates into CASRPSGRETQYF.

The V gene is TRBV4-3, the J gene TRBJ1-5; TRBD1 is a possible D gene (5 bases). V was cut by 0 bases and J by 7 bases, with 13 bases left in between. Looked up from germline, CDR1 is LGHNA and CDR2 is YSLEER. CDR3 length: 15 residues. The CDR3 nucleotides are TGCGCCAGCAGCCAAGATTTCAGGGACGGCCAGCCCCAGCATTTT. Its protein product is CASSQDFRDGQPQHF.

Only one count was recorded for this clone. The V gene is TRBV29-1, the J gene TRBJ2-2, with 9 bases that match TRBD1. Trimming removed 5 bases from V and 3 bases from J; junction bases left unmatched: 4. This CDR3 is built from 14 residues. The germline CDR1 and CDR2 sequences are SQVTM and ANQGSEA. This CDR3 reads CSVSQGAHTGELFF. For the CDR3, the DNA is TGCAGCGTTTCACAGGGGGCACACACCGGGGAGCTGTTTTTT.

The chain joins TRBV10-3 to TRBJ2-1; D is unclear. The CDR3 totals 9 residues. Trimming left V 3 bases short and J 13 bases short, with 4 bases between. Germline V CDR1 and CDR2: ENHRY, SYGVKD. The CDR3 DNA reads as TGTGCCATCAGTGACCGACAGTTCTTC. Translation: CAISDRQFF.

As DNA, the CDR3 is TGTGCCAGCAGCGCCAGGGACAGCCCAGGATTGGGTTCACCCCTCCACTTT. It encodes CASSARDSPGLGSPLHF. The chain couples TRBV7-8 to TRBJ1-6; TRBD1 matches at 7 bases. This CDR3 spans 17 amino acids. CDR1 and CDR2 from the germline V gene are SGHVS and FQNEAQ. V dropped 5 bases and J dropped 9; count of bases not matched to a gene: 16. The whole variable domain, filled in from reference TRBV7-8 and TRBJ1-6, reads GAGVSQSPRYKVAKRGQDVALRCDPISGHVSLFWYQQALGQGPEFLTYFQNEAQLDKSGLPSDRFFAERPEGSVSTLKIQRTQQEDSAVYLCASSARDSPGLGSPLHFGNGTRLTVT.

The chain has TRBV7-9 and TRBJ2-7; D is ambiguous. Germline V gene data show CDR1 as SEHNR and CDR2 as FQNEAQ (reference sequence). The CDR3 has 13 amino acids. The V end lost 3 bases, the J end lost 3 bases, and 9 bases lay between the germline ends. CDR3 in amino acids: CASSFQQNYEQYF. Written as DNA, the CDR3 is TGTGCCAGCAGCTTCCAGCAAAACTACGAGCAGTACTTC. Full variable domain (missing parts from reference TRBV7-9 and TRBJ2-7): DTGVSQNPRHKITKRGQNVTFRCDPISEHNRLYWYRQTLGQGPEFLTYFQNEAQLEKSRLLSDRFSAERPKGSFSTLEIQRTEQGDSAMYLCASSFQQNYEQYFGPGTRLTVT.

The chain couples TRBV2 to TRBJ1-1; tentatively, D is TRBD1 (5 bases). Germline V gene data show CDR1 as SNHLY and CDR2 as FYNNEI. The CDR3 has 13 amino acids. Trimming left V 7 bases short and J 0 bases short, with 9 bases between. CDR3 nucleotide sequence: TGTGCCAGCATGGGGGAAATGAACACTGAAGCTTTCTTT. It is translated as CASMGEMNTEAFF.

The CDR3, as DNA: TGTGCCAGCAGTCACATACACGAGGCCCAGCATTTT. Amino acids: CASSHIHEAQHF. The chain is built from TRBV6-4 and TRBJ1-5, with D hard to call. The CDR3 sequence is 12 residues long. The ends were cut back, 5 bases at V and 11 bases at J, with 13 bases in the middle. Germline CDR1 reads MRHNA; CDR2 reads SNTAGT.

V is TRBV11-2 and J is TRBJ2-2; D gene unclear. Trimming took 4 bases from V and 6 from J, leaving 12 bases between them. The germline V gene has CDR1 SGHAT and CDR2 FQNNGV. The CDR3 contains 14 residues. The CDR3 sequence is CASSSGLDPGELFF. CDR3 DNA sequence: TGTGCCAGCAGCTCCGGGCTCGATCCCGGGGAGCTGTTTTTT. The full variable domain, completed using reference TRBV11-2 and TRBJ2-2, is EAGVAQSPRYKIIEKRQSVAFWCNPISGHATLYWYQQILGQGPKLLIQFQNNGVVDDSQLPKDRFSAERLKGVDSTLKIQPAKLEDSAVYLCASSSGLDPGELFFGEGSRLTVL.

The table lists this clone with many counts. The chain carries TRBV29-1 and TRBJ2-3, with 9 bases identical to TRBD1. V was pared by 7 bases and J by 6 bases, with 11 bases of the junction left unmatched. The germline CDR1 and CDR2 sequences are SQVTM and ANQGSEA. CDR3 length equals 14 residues. The CDR3 loop reads CSGTGGELTDTQYF. The CDR3 DNA is TGCAGCGGTACAGGGGGCGAGCTTACCGATACGCAGTATTTT.

The rearrangement uses TRBV27 and TRBJ1-5, with 7 bases fitting TRBD1. This CDR3 is built from 14 residues. Per germline, CDR1 MNHEY and CDR2 SMNVEV (reference sequence). Losses at the gene ends were 4 bases for V and 5 bases for J; bases not matched to a gene: 5. Here the CDR3 reads CASSSTGPDQPQHF. CDR3 bases: TGTGCCAGCAGTTCGACAGGGCCGGATCAGCCCCAGCATTTT.

For this clone: The germline gene is not matched at one end of the junction; a read error may be the cause. The chain combines TRBV4-3 with TRBJ2-3, with D tentatively TRBD1 (5 bases). The CDR3 has 17 residues. Germline CDR1 reads LGHNA; CDR2 reads YSLEER. The CDR3 protein is CPSSRQLQAAFTDTQYF. The CDR3 DNA is TGCCCCAGCAGCCGACAGCTCCAAGCTGCCTTCACAGATACGCAGTATTTT.

The chain is built from TRBV3-1 (or the pseudogene TRBV3-2) and TRBJ2-2; tentatively, D is TRBD2 (5 bases). Germline assignment: CDR1 LGHDT and CDR2 YNNKEL (reference sequence). The CDR3 has 13 amino acids. Trimming left V 4 bases short and J 5 bases short, with 8 bases between. CDR3: CASSRGKTGELFF. The DNA of the CDR3 is TGTGCCAGCAGCCGAGGGAAAACCGGGGAGCTGTTTTTT.

The chain couples TRBV19 to TRBJ2-2; TRBD2 might be the D (5 bases). The germline gives CDR1 LNHDA, CDR2 SQIVND (reference sequence). The length of the CDR3 is 17 residues. The germline V and J ends were trimmed by 6 bases and 0 bases, with 17 bases remaining between them. Here the CDR3 DNA reads TGTGCCAGTAGCAGTATTGGACTGACATCGAACACCGGGGAGCTGTTTTTT. As protein: CASSSIGLTSNTGELFF.

In its sample, this clone was seen once. The chain recombines TRBV10-3 with TRBJ1-2, with 7 bases fitting TRBD1. V was clipped by 2 bases and J by 7 bases; unmatched bases: 4. CDR1 ENHRY and CDR2 SYGVKD come from the germline V gene. The CDR3 is 13 amino acids. CDR3 coding DNA: TGTGCCATCAGTGAGAGGACAGGCATTGGCTACACCTTC. As protein: CAISERTGIGYTF.

The chain carries TRBV11-3 and TRBJ2-7; D is unresolved. CDR3 length: 11 residues. Germline loops: CDR1 SGHNT, CDR2 YENEEA. Trimming pared 6 bases from V and 5 bases from J, leaving 8 bases between. The DNA for the CDR3 is TGTGCCAGCAGACGAGGAAACGAGCAGTACTTC. Its translation is CASRRGNEQYF.